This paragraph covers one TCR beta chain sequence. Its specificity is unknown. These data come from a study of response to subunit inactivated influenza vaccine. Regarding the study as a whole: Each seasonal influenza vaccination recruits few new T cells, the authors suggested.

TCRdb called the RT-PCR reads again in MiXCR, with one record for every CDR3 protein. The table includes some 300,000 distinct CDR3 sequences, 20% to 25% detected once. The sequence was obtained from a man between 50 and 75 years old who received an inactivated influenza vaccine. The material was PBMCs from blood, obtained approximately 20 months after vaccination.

The CDR3 DNA reads as TGCAGCGTTGGCCCGACAGGGGGAAATTCTGAAGCTTTCTTT. Protein: CSVGPTGGNSEAFF. The V and J genes are TRBV29-1 and TRBJ1-1; TRBD1 aligns across 9 bases. CDR1 is SQVTM, CDR2 ANQGSEA, per germline. V lost 4 bases to trimming and J lost 6 bases; unmatched junction nucleotides: 9. The CDR3 consists of 14 residues. Full variable domain (outside the CDR3, taken from reference TRBV29-1 and TRBJ1-1): SAVISQKPSRDICQRGTSLTIQCQVDSQVTMMFWYRQQPGQSLTLIATANQGSEATYESGFVIDKFPISRPNLTFSTLTVSNMSPEDSSIYLCSVGPTGGNSEAFFGQGTRLTVV.